These 5 T cell receptor beta chains share one sample of origin, sequenced in a study of cytomegalovirus exposure and HLA in healthy donors. Use of 60 Vbeta and 13 Jbeta primers characterized the PCR. Libraries were prepared by immunoSEQ multiplex PCR; TCRdb keeps only in-frame clonotypes and omits some of them. The sample has 150,000 or so clones, around 80% seen once. Sequencing was performed on PBMCs. These receptors all stem from a male donor in good health and CMV-seropositive.

This clone was detected a few times. The chain links TRBV7-2 to TRBJ2-7, with a tentative D call TRBD2 (6 bases). Looked up from germline, CDR1 is SGHTA and CDR2 is FQGNSA. The CDR3 totals 13 residues. Trimming took off 4 bases at V and 7 bases at J, with 14 bases between the two ends. CDR3 sequence (DNA): TGTGCCAGCAGCTCCCAGGAGGGTGGGGAGCAGTACTTC. Encoded protein: CASSSQEGGEQYF.

V gene TRBV14 combines with J gene TRBJ1-1; D possibly corresponds to TRBD1 (6 bases). Germline V gives CDR1 SGHDN, CDR2 FVKESK. This CDR3 is built from 13 residues. V gave up 1 base and J gave up 8 bases, with 11 bases separating them. CDR3 residues: CASSQVQGMEAFF. The CDR3 DNA follows: TGTGCCAGCAGCCAAGTGCAGGGGATGGAAGCTTTCTTT.

The chain links TRBV11-2 to TRBJ2-1; 10 positions match TRBD2. The germline CDR1 and CDR2 sequences are SGHAT and FQNNGV. The V gene end was trimmed by 4 bases and the J gene end by 2 bases; junction bases not matched to a gene: 5. The CDR3 extends over 16 amino acids. CDR3 bases: TGTGCCAGCAGCTCTAGCGGGAGCTCGGCCTACAATGAGCAGTTCTTC. It is translated as CASSSSGSSAYNEQFF.

This clone turned up a few times. This chain connects TRBV5-1 to TRBJ2-5, with TRBD1 matching over 12 bases. J was trimmed by 5 bases and V by 4 bases; bases with no gene match: 3. This CDR3 has 14 residues. The V gene's germline CDR1 is SGHRS and CDR2 YFSETQ. CDR3 bases: TGCGCCAGCAGCCCGGGACAGGGGGCCGAGACCCAGTACTTC. Its protein product is CASSPGQGAETQYF. Filled out from reference TRBV5-1 and TRBJ2-5, the complete variable domain reads KAGVTQTPRYLIKTRGQQVTLSCSPISGHRSVSWYQQTPGQGLQFLFEYFSETQRNKGNFPGRFSGRQFSNSRSEMNVSTLELGDSALYLCASSPGQGAETQYFGPGTRLLVL.

This clone was counted a few times. V gene TRBV7-3 combines with J gene TRBJ2-2; D might be TRBD1 (6 bases). The CDR3 runs 13 residues. The germline V gene has CDR1 SGHTA and CDR2 FQGTGA. Trimming removed 8 bases from V and 3 bases from J, with 10 bases in between. The CDR3, as DNA: TGTGCCAGCGCGCAGGGGTACACCGGGGAGCTGTTTTTT. This codes for CASAQGYTGELFF. The full variable domain, its missing parts supplied by reference TRBV7-3 and TRBJ2-2, is GAGVSQTPSNKVTEKGKYVELRCDPISGHTALYWYRQSLGQGPEFLIYFQGTGAADDSGLPNDRFFAVRPEGSVSTLKIQRTERGDSAVYLCASAQGYTGELFFGEGSRLTVL.